A single sample is the source of the 7 T cell receptor beta chains below, sequenced in a study of cytomegalovirus exposure and HLA in healthy donors. The table came from immunoSEQ multiplex PCR; TCRdb's copy has only in-frame clones and leaves some out. The sample carries roughly 120,000 clones, roughly nine tenths recorded once. Material for sequencing was PBMCs. The receptors derive from a woman younger than 35 in good health and CMV-seronegative.

This clone was observed a handful of times. V is TRBV7-2 and J is TRBJ1-5; 9 nucleotides align to TRBD1. The V gene's germline CDR1 is SGHTA and CDR2 FQGNSA. This CDR3 has 15 residues. J gave up 2 bases and V 5 bases, and 4 bases lay outside the gene matches. The CDR3, as DNA: TGTGCCAGCAGCACCCGGACAGGGGGCAATCAGCCCCAGCATTTT. Translation: CASSTRTGGNQPQHF.

The chain joins TRBV6-5 to TRBJ2-2, with D perhaps matching TRBD2 (6 bases). CDR3 size: 15 residues. V was clipped by 4 bases and J by 4 bases, with 13 bases between them. Germline assignment: CDR1 MNHEY and CDR2 SVGAGI. This chain's CDR3 is CASSFSGGGTGELFF. CDR3 nucleotides: TGTGCCAGCAGTTTCTCTGGGGGAGGCACCGGGGAGCTGTTTTTT.

V usage is TRBV19 and J usage is TRBJ2-7, with D maybe TRBD1 (5 bases). Germline V gene lookup returns CDR1 LNHDA and CDR2 SQIVND (reference sequence). Between the trimmed V and J ends, which lost 1 base and 4 bases, there was a span of 14 bases. The CDR3 is made up of 15 amino acids. CDR3 residues: CASSIATSGAYEQYF. The CDR3 bases are TGTGCCAGTAGTATAGCGACGTCTGGGGCGTACGAGCAGTACTTC.

This sequence joins TRBV2 and TRBJ2-3; 8 positions agree with TRBD2. Unmatched junction bases numbered 4, after V lost 0 bases and J lost 2 bases. The CDR3 is 16 amino acids. The germline V gene encodes CDR1 SNHLY and CDR2 FYNNEI. CDR3 amino acids: CASSEALLAVTDTQYF. CDR3 coding DNA: TGTGCCAGCAGTGAAGCTTTACTAGCGGTCACAGATACGCAGTATTTT.

V gene TRBV29-1 combines with J gene TRBJ2-1; no definite D call. V lost 6 bases and J 0 bases, leaving 9 bases between the germline ends. Per the germline V gene, CDR1 is SQVTM and CDR2 is ANQGSEA. This CDR3 is built from 13 residues. CDR3 nucleotide sequence: TGCAGCGTCGCCGGGTACTCCTACAATGAGCAGTTCTTC. Translating gives CSVAGYSYNEQFF.

This clone was seen once. The chain uses TRBV5-1 and TRBJ1-1; possible D gene TRBD1, 5 bases. The V end was cut by 6 bases, the J end by 1 base, with 13 bases between. The CDR3 consists of 14 residues. The germline gives CDR1 SGHRS, CDR2 YFSETQ. CDR3 region: CASTIQVGNTEAFF. For the CDR3, the DNA is TGCGCCAGCACCATACAGGTTGGGAACACTGAAGCTTTCTTT.

The V and J genes are TRBV6-5 and TRBJ1-1; a possible D gene is TRBD1 (6 bases). Germline CDR1 reads MNHEY; CDR2 reads SVGAGI. This CDR3 comprises 14 residues. V lost 6 bases to trimming and J lost 0 bases, with 11 bases between them. CDR3 DNA sequence: TGTGCCAGCAGCCCAGGGGCCATGAACACTGAAGCTTTCTTT. Translated: CASSPGAMNTEAFF.